This T cell receptor (beta chain) came from a study of regulatory T cells in long-lasting Graves disease. General study findings and limits: Persistent Graves' patients showed less TCR diversity than newly diagnosed ones.

Library construction for TCR beta used iRepertoire HTBI primers and Arm-PCR of CDR3 regions. TCRdb re-analysed the multiplex PCR reads in MiXCR, keeping a single row per CDR3 protein. This sample carries about 470,000 distinct CDR3 sequences, around 20% of them seen once, and the ten largest clones take approximately 8%. This clonotype was picked up many times. Antigen: not known. Time point meaning: persistent/refractory GD, antithyroid drugs over 5 years with positive TRAb. The TCR library was made from RNA that had been extracted from PBMCs in TRIzol. Germline CDR1 and CDR2: KGHSH and LQKENI. Trimming removed 0 bases at V and 6 bases at J, with 14 bases between. This CDR3 is built from 15 residues.

The input for sequencing was peripheral blood mononuclear cells (PBMCs), taken when the disease was refractory, from a patient treated with antithyroid drugs. The TCR sequence derives from a female donor with Graves disease. The chain has TRBV18 and TRBJ1-2; possible D gene TRBD1, 5 bases. Here the CDR3 DNA reads TGTGCCAGCTCACCACCGCGGGGCGCGGTGGATGGCTACACCTTC. Translating it yields CASSPPRGAVDGYTF.